This TCR beta chain stems from a study of blood T cell repertoires in COVID-19. Study information: From the United States, Italy and Spain came samples of acute and convalescent COVID-19. Nucleic acid was either cDNA or gDNA, and it came from T cells, B-cell-depleted T cells, or PBMCs.

This CDR3 region has 14 residues. CDR1 and CDR2 from the germline V gene are MDHEN and SYDVKM. The ends were cut back, 6 bases at V and 0 bases at J, with 9 bases in the middle. Per the authors' pipeline: Estimation of nucleated cell counts was performed using reference gene primer amplification. Sequencing used immunoSEQ multiplex PCR; TCRdb keeps in-frame clones, though not all of them. The V and J calls and the clone size are those of that table, but D and trimming were determined from the DNA. Here the sample spans approximately 250,000 clones, around 86% being singletons. Input material: peripheral blood. The TCR sequence derives from a man aged 40-55 years with active or convalescent COVID-19. The genes are TRBV28 and TRBJ1-5; D not certain. In DNA form, the CDR3 reads TGTGCCAGCAGCCTCCAGGTTAGCAATCAGCCCCAGCATTTT. Translated, it gives CASSLQVSNQPQHF.